The 26 T cell receptor beta chains in this list originate from one sample, sequenced in a study of T cell changes during pregnancy in multiple sclerosis (dated by TCRdb to about 2019). The method was the immunoSEQ multiplex PCR assay. The table comes from immuneACCESS by way of TCRdb, which keeps in-frame sequences with V and J called. Part of the clones is missing from these tables; in studies checked, under half for an unresolved V gene and the rest for unknown reasons. For this sample there are roughly 40,000 clones; about 91% appear just once. Jointly, the top ten make up 1.5% to 2% of the sample. The sample was CD4+ T cells from peripheral blood mononuclear cells, taken after pregnancy. Source of these receptors: a female donor in good health, enrolled as a control in a pregnancy study.

The chain is built from TRBV6-4 and TRBJ2-1, with D hard to call. Trimming shortened V by 3 bases and J by 0 bases, and 9 bases separated the two germline ends. The CDR3 runs to 15 residues. Germline V gene lookup returns CDR1 MRHNA and CDR2 SNTAGT. The CDR3 region is CASSEQSSSYNEQFF. CDR3 in DNA: TGTGCCAGCAGTGAACAGTCGAGCTCCTACAATGAGCAGTTCTTC.

The rearrangement links TRBV10-3 to TRBJ2-5; 13 bases agree with TRBD2. After removal of 0 bases from V and 5 bases from J, the junction contained 0 bases not matched to a gene. The CDR3 consists of 15 residues. Germline-derived CDR1 and CDR2 are ENHRY and SYGVKD. The CDR3 DNA reads as TGTGCCATCAGTGAGTCACTAGCGGGAGGGGAGACCCAGTACTTC. The encoded protein is CAISESLAGGETQYF.

This chain connects TRBV4-2 to TRBJ1-4, with a weak D call TRBD1 (5 bases). From germline, CDR1 is LGHNA and CDR2 YNFKEQ. Trimming pared 4 bases from V and 3 bases from J, leaving 9 bases between. The CDR3 covers 14 residues. The CDR3: CASSPGTANEKLFF. In nucleotides, the CDR3 is TGTGCCAGCAGCCCCGGGACTGCTAATGAAAAACTGTTTTTT.

The DNA for the CDR3 is TGTGCCAGCAGCTTGGCCGAGACAGGGGGCAATGAGCAGTTCTTC. This codes for CASSLAETGGNEQFF. The V and J genes are TRBV5-4 and TRBJ2-1; 9 bases align to TRBD1. The CDR3 runs 15 residues. Per germline, CDR1 SGHNT and CDR2 YYREEE (reference sequence). V lost 0 bases and J lost 6; bases outside the gene matches: 4. Filled out from reference TRBV5-4 and TRBJ2-1, the complete variable domain reads ETGVTQSPTHLIKTRGQQVTLRCSSQSGHNTVSWYQQALGQGPQFIFQYYREEENGRGNFPPRFSGLQFPNYSSELNVNALELDDSALYLCASSLAETGGNEQFFGPGTRLTVL.

The chain recombines TRBV7-2 with TRBJ1-2; no clear D. Between the trimmed V and J ends, which lost 7 bases and 6 bases, there was a span of 9 bases. This CDR3 is built from 11 residues. The germline gives CDR1 SGHTA, CDR2 FQGNSA. CDR3 sequence: CASIYPDGYTF. Here the CDR3 DNA reads TGTGCCAGCATCTATCCCGATGGCTACACCTTC.

The chain recombines TRBV29-1 with TRBJ2-7; 7 bases align to TRBD1. CDR1 is SQVTM, CDR2 ANQGSEA, per germline. The CDR3 is made up of 11 amino acids. V lost 4 bases to trimming and J lost 8 bases; unmatched junction nucleotides: 5. The CDR3 nucleotides are TGCAGCGTTGGGGACAGCAGACAGCAGTACTTC. Amino acids: CSVGDSRQQYF.

The rearrangement uses TRBV27 and TRBJ2-7; 8 nucleotides agree with TRBD2. The germline gives CDR1 MNHEY, CDR2 SMNVEV (reference sequence). The CDR3 spans 12 residues. The J segment lost 2 bases and the V segment lost 10 bases, leaving 4 bases of the junction unmatched. The CDR3 DNA sequence: TGTGCCACGAGCGGGGGTCCCTACGAGCAGTACTTC. It translates to CATSGGPYEQYF.

This clone has only one observation. J is TRBJ2-7 and V is TRBV27; TRBD1 might be the D (5 bases). The CDR3 contains 15 residues. Trimming took off 3 bases at V and 2 bases at J, with 14 bases between the two ends. CDR1 is MNHEY, CDR2 SMNVEV, per germline (reference sequence). CDR3 sequence reads: CASSFSDEGAYEQYF. CDR3 DNA sequence: TGTGCCAGCAGTTTCTCCGACGAAGGGGCCTACGAGCAGTACTTC.

This chain connects TRBV5-4 to TRBJ2-3; D might be TRBD1 (7 bases). The CDR3 loop spans 16 amino acids. Germline loops: CDR1 SGHNT, CDR2 YYREEE (reference sequence). V was clipped by 4 bases and J by 2 bases, with 17 bases between them. CDR3 sequence reads: CASSASRGAITDTQYF. The DNA of the CDR3 is TGTGCCAGCAGCGCTTCCAGGGGGGCCATCACAGATACGCAGTATTTT.

The V and J genes are TRBV5-1 and TRBJ2-1, with a tentative D call TRBD2 (6 bases). The V end was cut by 2 bases, the J end by 1 base, with 10 bases between. The germline V gene has CDR1 SGHRS and CDR2 YFSETQ. This CDR3 has 15 residues. CDR3 sequence (DNA): TGCGCCAGCAGCTTCGGAGGGGCATCCTACAATGAGCAGTTCTTC. Translating gives CASSFGGASYNEQFF.

The chain couples TRBV29-1 to TRBJ1-2; 7 bases align to TRBD1. CDR1 is SQVTM and CDR2 is ANQGSEA in the germline V gene. The CDR3 has 13 residues. J was trimmed by 4 bases and V by 6 bases; bases with no gene match: 8. The DNA of the CDR3 is TGCAGCGTAGGTGCCGGGACAGCCTATGGCTACACCTTC. Its protein is CSVGAGTAYGYTF.

V usage is TRBV7-9 and J usage is TRBJ1-5; TRBD1 matches 8 bases. Unmatched junction bases numbered 9, after V lost 1 base and J lost 7 bases. CDR3 size: 16 residues. CDR1 is SEHNR and CDR2 is FQNEAQ in the germline V gene (reference sequence). CDR3 DNA: TGTGCCAGCAGCTTAGTTGGACAGGGAAAAATCCAGCCCCAGCATTTT. It yields the protein CASSLVGQGKIQPQHF. The whole variable domain, remainder taken from reference TRBV7-9 and TRBJ1-5, is DTGVSQNPRHKITKRGQNVTFRCDPISEHNRLYWYRQTLGQGPEFLTYFQNEAQLEKSRLLSDRFSAERPKGSFSTLEIQRTEQGDSAMYLCASSLVGQGKIQPQHFGDGTRLSIL.

The chain links TRBV7-3 to TRBJ2-2; a possible D gene is TRBD2 (7 bases). Per germline, CDR1 SGHTA and CDR2 FQGTGA. V lost 5 bases, J lost 5 bases, and 15 bases lay in between. This CDR3 region has 15 residues. Here the CDR3 DNA reads TGTGCCAGCAGCCTTACGGGGGGCGCGACCGGGGAGCTGTTTTTT. Translation: CASSLTGGATGELFF.

DNA for the CDR3: TGCGCCAGCAGTGTCCACCACCGGGAGACCCAGTACTTC. Protein sequence: CASSVHHRETQYF. V and J are TRBV10-1 and TRBJ2-5; D is unresolved. V was trimmed by 4 bases and J by 5 bases, leaving 11 bases between them. This CDR3 has 13 amino acids. Germline CDR1 is WNHNN and CDR2 is SYGVQD (reference sequence).

This clone has a single count. The rearrangement joins TRBV27 to TRBJ1-6; TRBD1 matches at 10 bases. J gave up 7 bases and V 6 bases, and 15 bases lay outside the gene matches. CDR1 is MNHEY, CDR2 SMNVEV, per germline (reference sequence). The CDR3 runs 18 residues. For the CDR3, the DNA is TGTGCCAGCAGCTCTCCCAGCCGGGACAGGGGACCGAATTCACCCCTCCACTTT. This sequence encodes CASSSPSRDRGPNSPLHF.

This chain uses TRBV7-2 with TRBJ2-1, with D possibly TRBD2 on 6 matching bases. From germline, CDR1 is SGHTA and CDR2 FQGNSA. Trimming stripped 2 bases from V and 2 bases from J, with 10 bases between. The CDR3 is made up of 15 amino acids. CDR3: CASSLRDFPYNEQFF. In nucleotides, the CDR3 is TGTGCCAGCAGCTTACGGGACTTTCCCTACAATGAGCAGTTCTTC. Variable domain in full (rest from reference TRBV7-2 and TRBJ2-1): GAGVSQSPSNKVTEKGKDVELRCDPISGHTALYWYRQSLGQGLEFLIYFQGNSAPDKSGLPSDRFSAERTGGSVSTLTIQRTQQEDSAVYLCASSLRDFPYNEQFFGPGTRLTVL.

The V gene is TRBV2, the J gene TRBJ2-6, with D hard to call. Between the trimmed V and J ends, which lost 2 bases and 0 bases, there was a span of 5 bases. From germline, CDR1 is SNHLY and CDR2 FYNNEI. This CDR3 comprises 15 residues. CDR3 DNA sequence: TGTGCCAGCAGTGAAACAGCCTCTGGGGCCAACGTCCTGACTTTC. This sequence encodes CASSETASGANVLTF.

V usage is TRBV28 and J usage is TRBJ1-6, with 7 bases identical to TRBD1. With 3 bases clipped from V and 7 bases from J, the junction kept 3 bases outside the gene matches. In germline, CDR1 is MDHEN, CDR2 SYDVKM. This CDR3 contains 14 residues. The CDR3 region has the DNA TGTGCCAGCAGTTTCCACAGGGGAAATTCACCCCTCCACTTT. Translation: CASSFHRGNSPLHF.

The chain is built from TRBV19 and TRBJ2-7, with 11 bases fitting TRBD2. The CDR3 sequence is 14 residues long. Germline CDR1 is LNHDA and CDR2 is SQIVND (reference sequence). With 6 bases clipped from V and 0 bases from J, the junction kept 1 base outside the gene matches. CDR3 DNA sequence: TGTGCCAGTAGAACTAGCGGGAGCTCCTACGAGCAGTACTTC. The encoded protein is CASRTSGSSYEQYF.

The J gene is TRBJ1-3, the V gene TRBV19; D perhaps matches TRBD1 (6 bases). V lost 8 bases, J lost 0 bases, and 14 bases lay in between. CDR3 length: 15 residues. The germline gives CDR1 LNHDA, CDR2 SQIVND (reference sequence). The CDR3 loop is CASRRQASSGNTIYF. The CDR3 coding sequence is TGTGCCAGTCGCAGACAGGCGAGCTCTGGAAACACCATATATTTT.

The chain is built from TRBV5-6 and TRBJ1-1; tentative D call: TRBD1 (5 bases). Trimming stripped 0 bases from V and 1 base from J, with 10 bases between. The germline V gene has CDR1 SGHDT and CDR2 YYEEEE. The CDR3 totals 15 residues. The CDR3, as DNA: TGTGCCAGCAGCTTGGCTCAGGGAGGGAACACTGAAGCTTTCTTT. This gives the protein CASSLAQGGNTEAFF.

The DNA for the CDR3 is TGTGCCAGCAGTTACTCGGGACAGGGGTCTTTCGAGCAGTACTTC. Protein: CASSYSGQGSFEQYF. The V gene is TRBV6-6, the J gene TRBJ2-7; 10 positions agree with TRBD1. This CDR3 spans 15 amino acids. Trimming cost V 0 bases and J 6 bases; bases outside gene matches: 5. Germline assignment: CDR1 MNHNY and CDR2 SVGAGI (reference sequence).

The CDR3, as DNA: TGTGCCAGCAGCTTGGGGGCTTTGGTTGACAATCAGCCCCAGCATTTT. Protein: CASSLGALVDNQPQHF. The chain uses TRBV7-9 and TRBJ1-5; TRBD1 might be the D (6 bases). The CDR3 has 16 amino acids. In germline, CDR1 is SEHNR, CDR2 FQNEAQ (reference sequence). V was pared by 3 bases and J by 3 bases, with 15 bases between.

This rearrangement joins TRBV7-2 to TRBJ2-7, with D perhaps matching TRBD1 (5 bases). The V and J ends lost 4 bases and 2 bases respectively, with 15 bases between them. The length of the CDR3 is 15 residues. Germline values: CDR1 SGHTA, CDR2 FQGNSA. The CDR3 spells CASSSSQGSPYEQYF. In DNA, the CDR3 is TGTGCCAGCAGCTCCTCCCAGGGTTCCCCCTACGAGCAGTACTTC. Full variable domain (outside the CDR3, taken from reference TRBV7-2 and TRBJ2-7): GAGVSQSPSNKVTEKGKDVELRCDPISGHTALYWYRQSLGQGLEFLIYFQGNSAPDKSGLPSDRFSAERTGGSVSTLTIQRTQQEDSAVYLCASSSSQGSPYEQYFGPGTRLTVT.

The chain combines TRBV19 with TRBJ2-7; 7 bases agree with TRBD1. The ends lost 8 bases at V and 1 base at J; junction bases unmatched: 8. This CDR3 is 14 amino acids long. CDR1 and CDR2 (germline): LNHDA, SQIVND (reference sequence). The CDR3 bases are TGTGCCAGTTCCCCCGGACAGGCTTCCTACGAGCAGTACTTC. It specifies CASSPGQASYEQYF.

The genes are TRBV7-2 and TRBJ1-2; 8 positions agree with TRBD1. Germline-derived CDR1 and CDR2 are SGHTA and FQGNSA. Trimming took 1 base from V and 8 from J; bases not matched to a gene: 6. The CDR3 covers 14 residues. This CDR3 is CASSLGTGRRGYTF. CDR3 nucleotides: TGTGCCAGCAGCTTAGGGACAGGGAGGAGAGGCTACACCTTC.